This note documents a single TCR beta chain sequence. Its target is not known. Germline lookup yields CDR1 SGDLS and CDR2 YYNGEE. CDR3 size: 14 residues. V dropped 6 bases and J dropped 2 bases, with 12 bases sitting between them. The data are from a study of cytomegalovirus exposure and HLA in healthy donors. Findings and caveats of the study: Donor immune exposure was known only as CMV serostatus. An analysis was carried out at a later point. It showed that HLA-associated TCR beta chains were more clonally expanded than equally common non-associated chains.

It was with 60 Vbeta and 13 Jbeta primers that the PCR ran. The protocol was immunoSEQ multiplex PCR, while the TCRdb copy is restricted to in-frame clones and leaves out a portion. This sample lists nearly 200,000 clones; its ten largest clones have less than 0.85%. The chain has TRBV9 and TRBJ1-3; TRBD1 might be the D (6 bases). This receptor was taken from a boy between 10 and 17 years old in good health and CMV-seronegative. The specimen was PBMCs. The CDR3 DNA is TGTGCCAGCACCCCGGACAGAGCTGGAAACACCATATATTTT. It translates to CASTPDRAGNTIYF. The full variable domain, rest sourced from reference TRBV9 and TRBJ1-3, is DSGVTQTPKHLITATGQRVTLRCSPRSGDLSVYWYQQSLDQGLQFLIQYYNGEERAKGNILERFSAQQFPDLHSELNLSSLELGDSALYFCASTPDRAGNTIYFGEGSWLTVV.